The 20 T cell receptor beta chains given below trace back to one sample, sequenced in a study of blood T cell repertoires in COVID-19. Generated by immunoSEQ multiplex PCR, the TCRdb table keeps only in-frame clones and is missing some. The table records around 280,000 clones, almost 90% of them present only once. The sequencing input was PBMCs or T cells enriched from blood (not recorded which). The receptors shown here come from a woman aged 18-29 years with acute COVID-19.

This sequence joins TRBV7-9 and TRBJ2-7; 10 bases are shared with TRBD1. CDR1 and CDR2 (germline): SEHNR, FQNEAQ (reference sequence). The CDR3 has 15 amino acids. J gave up 4 bases and V 5 bases, and 8 bases lay outside the gene matches. The CDR3: CASSSRGDRGYEQYF. CDR3 sequence (DNA): TGTGCCAGCAGCAGTAGGGGGGACAGGGGATACGAGCAGTACTTC.

The rearrangement links TRBV5-6 to TRBJ1-4; 10 positions match TRBD1. The junction had 7 bases not matched to a gene; V was cut back by 4 bases and J by 7 bases. Germline V lookup: CDR1 SGHDT, CDR2 YYEEEE. The CDR3 consists of 15 residues. The CDR3 spells CASSTGTGEVEKLFF. The CDR3 nucleotides are TGTGCCAGCAGCACCGGGACAGGGGAGGTTGAAAAACTGTTTTTT.

This chain links TRBV4-3 with TRBJ1-2, with a tentative D call TRBD1 (6 bases). This CDR3 comprises 16 residues. Germline V gene data show CDR1 as LGHNA and CDR2 as YSLEER. V gave up 0 bases and J gave up 4 bases, with 15 bases separating them. Written as DNA, the CDR3 is TGCGCCAGCAGCCAAGATGGGACCCGCAGGGGCTATGGCTACACCTTC. Translating it yields CASSQDGTRRGYGYTF.

The chain is built from TRBV27 and TRBJ2-7, with 8 nucleotides matching TRBD1. Germline CDR1 is MNHEY and CDR2 is SMNVEV (reference sequence). V trimming: 8 bases; J trimming: 6 bases; junction bases outside the gene matches: 12. The CDR3 covers 14 residues. The CDR3 DNA reads as TGTGCCAGCGTGCCCGACAGGGGATATGGCGAGCAGTACTTC. Its protein product is CASVPDRGYGEQYF.

The rearrangement joins TRBV24-1 to TRBJ1-2, with TRBD1 identical over 7 bases. Germline V gives CDR1 KGHDR, CDR2 SFDVKD. Trimming took 3 bases from V and 4 from J; bases not matched to a gene: 7. The CDR3 covers 15 residues. This CDR3 is CATSDRTGRGYGYTF. The CDR3 DNA reads as TGTGCCACCAGTGATCGGACAGGAAGAGGCTATGGCTACACCTTC.

The rearrangement links TRBV27 to TRBJ2-2; tentatively, D is TRBD2 (5 bases). The CDR3 totals 14 residues. Trimming left V 4 bases short and J 7 bases short, with 13 bases between. Germline assignment: CDR1 MNHEY and CDR2 SMNVEV (reference sequence). CDR3 nucleotides: TGTGCCAGCAGTTCTCGAGGGAGCGGCGGGGAGCTGTTTTTT. Translation gives CASSSRGSGGELFF.

This clone was observed a few times. The V call is TRBV5-1, the J call TRBJ2-7; TRBD2 is a possible D gene (6 bases). V gave up 0 bases and J gave up 1 base, with 8 bases separating them. Germline V gene data show CDR1 as SGHRS and CDR2 as YFSETQ. The CDR3 extends over 14 amino acids. CDR3 coding DNA: TGCGCCAGCAGCTTGGGGCTAGCGTCCTACGAGCAGTACTTC. It encodes CASSLGLASYEQYF.

The chain combines TRBV27 with TRBJ1-2; a weak D match, TRBD1 (6 bases). V was trimmed by 4 bases and J by 0 bases, leaving 6 bases between them. Germline V gene lookup returns CDR1 MNHEY and CDR2 SMNVEV (reference sequence). The CDR3 has 13 residues. The CDR3: CASSWTANYGYTF. The CDR3 DNA reads TGTGCCAGCAGTTGGACAGCTAACTATGGCTACACCTTC.

CDR3 protein: CASKEQGVSYEQYF. In DNA, the CDR3 is TGTGCCAGCAAGGAACAGGGAGTTTCCTACGAGCAGTACTTC. This chain joins TRBV27 and TRBJ2-7, with a weak D call TRBD1 (6 bases). This CDR3 is 14 amino acids long. Looked up from germline, CDR1 is MNHEY and CDR2 is SMNVEV (reference sequence). V lost 7 bases to trimming and J lost 1 base, with 14 bases between them.

The chain recombines TRBV29-1 with TRBJ2-1; 12 bases are shared with TRBD2. The CDR3 has 14 residues. Germline V CDR1 and CDR2: SQVTM, ANQGSEA. V shed 4 bases and J 8 bases; nucleotides not matched to a gene: 6. The CDR3 nucleotides are TGCAGCGTTGCTAGCGGGAGGGCGTTGGATGAGCAGTTCTTC. Encoded protein: CSVASGRALDEQFF.

The J gene is TRBJ2-7, the V gene TRBV7-2, with 14 nucleotides matching TRBD2. CDR3 size: 15 residues. Losses at the gene ends were 6 bases for V and 4 bases for J; bases not matched to a gene: 5. Germline V lookup: CDR1 SGHTA, CDR2 FQGNSA. The CDR3 loop reads CASRQGLAGAYEQYF. The CDR3 DNA sequence: TGTGCCAGCAGACAGGGACTAGCGGGAGCGTACGAGCAGTACTTC.

V and J are TRBV24-1 and TRBJ1-1; perhaps TRBD1 as D (6 bases). Germline CDR1 KGHDR, CDR2 SFDVKD. The length of the CDR3 is 14 residues. V was trimmed by 5 bases and J by 5 bases, leaving 14 bases between them. CDR3 sequence: CATSVHRGHTEAFF. CDR3 bases: TGTGCCACCAGTGTCCACCGGGGACATACTGAAGCTTTCTTT.

The chain combines TRBV18 with TRBJ2-1; 7 nucleotides align to TRBD1. The CDR3 totals 15 residues. The germline gives CDR1 KGHSH, CDR2 LQKENI. V trimming: 6 bases; J trimming: 4 bases; junction bases outside the gene matches: 9. CDR3 region: CASSLGQEIYNEQFF. The CDR3 DNA reads as TGTGCCAGCTCCCTAGGACAGGAGATTTACAATGAGCAGTTCTTC.

In this sample, this clone turned up once. This chain uses TRBV27 with TRBJ2-3; 9 nucleotides agree with TRBD2. Germline CDR1 and CDR2: MNHEY and SMNVEV (reference sequence). This CDR3 is 17 amino acids long. J lost 7 bases, V lost 0 bases, and 11 bases had no gene match. Written as DNA, the CDR3 is TGTGCCAGCAGTTTATCGCGCGGCGGGAGGGCCGGGAATACGCAGTATTTT. It specifies CASSLSRGGRAGNTQYF.

The V gene is TRBV7-9, the J gene TRBJ2-1; D gene uncertain. The V end lost 1 base, the J end lost 9 bases, and 16 bases lay between the germline ends. The CDR3 has 15 residues. Germline lookup yields CDR1 SEHNR and CDR2 FQNEAQ (reference sequence). This CDR3 reads CASSLVSLLGGEQFF. CDR3 nucleotides: TGTGCCAGCAGCTTAGTCTCGTTGCTAGGCGGTGAGCAGTTCTTC.

The J gene is TRBJ2-5, the V gene TRBV28; 8 bases map to TRBD1. The CDR3 runs to 13 residues. J lost 2 bases, V lost 8 bases, and 4 bases had no gene match. Germline V gene sequence: CDR1 MDHEN, CDR2 SYDVKM. CDR3 in DNA: TGTGCCAGCCGAGACAGGGGACAAGAGACCCAGTACTTC. Translation: CASRDRGQETQYF.

The rearrangement joins TRBV19 to TRBJ2-4; 12 bases map to TRBD1. V dropped 3 bases and J dropped 8; count of bases not matched to a gene: 14. Germline V gene lookup returns CDR1 LNHDA and CDR2 SQIVND (reference sequence). The CDR3 length is 18 residues. For the CDR3, the DNA is TGTGCCAGTAGTATCTTAAAAACCGGGACAGGGGGCTCGGACATTCAGTACTTC. Translating it yields CASSILKTGTGGSDIQYF.

This clone was counted once. This chain links TRBV10-3 with TRBJ1-5; 9 bases are shared with TRBD1. Germline CDR1 and CDR2: ENHRY and SYGVKD. The CDR3 is 14 amino acids. Trimming took 8 bases from V and 0 from J; bases not matched to a gene: 2. DNA of the CDR3: TGTGCCATCGGGACAGGGAATAGCAATCAGCCCCAGCATTTT. Its translation: CAIGTGNSNQPQHF.

The chain recombines TRBV27 with TRBJ2-1; D is perhaps TRBD2 (6 bases). The CDR3 has 16 amino acids. V lost 8 bases and J lost 7, with 24 bases in between. Germline assignment: CDR1 MNHEY and CDR2 SMNVEV (reference sequence). Written as DNA, the CDR3 is TGTGCCAGCTCTATAGCAGCCGGACTAATGGGTAATGAGCAGTTCTTC. Amino acids: CASSIAAGLMGNEQFF.

The V call is TRBV5-1, the J call TRBJ2-7; 7 nucleotides line up with TRBD1. The trim removed 5 bases at V and 0 bases at J, leaving 8 bases unmatched. This CDR3 comprises 15 residues. Germline CDR1 and CDR2: SGHRS and YFSETQ. CDR3 in amino acids: CASRLTGISSYEQYF. The DNA for the CDR3 is TGCGCCAGCAGACTGACAGGGATCAGCTCCTACGAGCAGTACTTC.